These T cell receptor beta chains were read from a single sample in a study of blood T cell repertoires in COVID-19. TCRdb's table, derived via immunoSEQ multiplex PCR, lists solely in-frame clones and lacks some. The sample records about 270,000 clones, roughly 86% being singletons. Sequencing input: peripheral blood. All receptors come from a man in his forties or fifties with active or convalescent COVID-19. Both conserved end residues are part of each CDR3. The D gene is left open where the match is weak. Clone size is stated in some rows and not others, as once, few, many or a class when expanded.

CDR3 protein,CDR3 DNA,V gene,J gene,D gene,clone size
CASSEPGAWNEKLFF,TGTGCCAGCAGTGAACCAGGGGCCTGGAATGAAAAACTGTTTTTT,TRBV6-1,TRBJ1-4,-,-
CASSLDRANTQYF,TGTGCCAGCAGCTTGGACAGGGCAAATACGCAGTATTTT,TRBV28,TRBJ2-3,TRBD1,-
CATSPSRVGTDTQYF,TGTGCCACCAGTCCCAGCAGGGTAGGCACAGATACGCAGTATTTT,TRBV24-1,TRBJ2-3,-,-
CASSDKGAVGTDTQYF,TGTGCCAGCAGTGACAAGGGGGCAGTGGGGACAGATACGCAGTATTTT,TRBV25-1,TRBJ2-3,TRBD1,-
CASSPTGTATGNTIYF,TGTGCCAGCTCACCTACCGGGACAGCAACTGGAAACACCATATATTTT,TRBV18,TRBJ1-3,TRBD1,-
CATSDTPHGGDGYTF,TGTGCCACCAGTGATACCCCCCACGGGGGGGATGGCTACACCTTC,TRBV24-1,TRBJ1-2,-,-
CAKDRGYLFTGELFF,TGTGCCAAAGACAGGGGGTATTTGTTCACCGGGGAGCTGTTTTTT,TRBV30,TRBJ2-2,TRBD1,-
CASSATGGTPANEQFF,TGTGCCAGCAGCGCAACCGGAGGGACCCCCGCCAATGAGCAGTTCTTC,TRBV11-3,TRBJ2-1,-,-
CASGIQGNYGYTF,TGTGCTAGTGGTATACAGGGGAACTATGGCTACACCTTC,TRBV12-5,TRBJ1-2,TRBD1,-
CATGIMNTEAFF,TGTGCCACGGGTATCATGAACACTGAAGCTTTCTTT,TRBV6-5,TRBJ1-1,-,-
CSVYTGGTEAFF,TGCAGCGTATATACAGGGGGGACTGAAGCTTTCTTT,TRBV29-1,TRBJ1-1,TRBD1,once
CASSPGLASGANVLTF,TGTGCCAGCAGCCCGGGACTAGCCTCTGGGGCCAACGTCCTGACTTTC,TRBV27,TRBJ2-6,TRBD2,-
CAISESTFSNQPQHF,TGTGCCATCAGTGAGTCTACTTTTAGCAATCAGCCCCAGCATTTT,TRBV10-3,TRBJ1-5,-,-
CASSFGGPRDIQYF,TGTGCCAGCAGCTTTGGGGGCCCCAGGGACATTCAGTACTTC,TRBV11-3,TRBJ2-4,-,-
CASSQDLRYRAYEQYF,TGTGCCAGCAGCCAAGATCTGAGGTATCGAGCCTACGAGCAGTACTTC,TRBV3-1/TRBV3-2,TRBJ2-7,-,-
CASKGTSGAQLGEQFF,TGCGCCAGCAAAGGGACTAGCGGGGCCCAATTAGGTGAGCAGTTCTTC,TRBV10-2,TRBJ2-1,TRBD2,-
CASTSAVGTSLADTQYF,TGTGCCAGCACCTCGGCGGTCGGGACTAGCCTCGCAGATACGCAGTATTTT,TRBV9,TRBJ2-3,TRBD2,-
CAWSTPAGGLYEQYF,TGTGCCTGGAGTACCCCCGCCGGGGGGCTCTACGAGCAGTACTTC,TRBV30,TRBJ2-7,-,-
CASSRPGQTGSYEQYF,TGTGCCAGCAGCCGCCCCGGACAGACGGGTTCCTACGAGCAGTACTTC,TRBV5-4,TRBJ2-7,-,-
CASSPSGLLQETQYF,TGTGCCAGCAGTCCCAGTGGACTGCTCCAAGAGACCCAGTACTTC,TRBV14,TRBJ2-5,-,-
CAISEDIGQGRSGANVLTF,TGTGCCATCAGTGAGGATATCGGACAGGGACGATCTGGGGCCAACGTCCTGACTTTC,TRBV10-3,TRBJ2-6,TRBD1,many
CASSLRLRGNEQFF,TGTGCCAGCAGTCTCCGACTAAGAGGGAATGAGCAGTTCTTC,TRBV27,TRBJ2-1,-,-
CASSSDKDSPLHF,TGTGCCAGCAGCTCGGACAAGGATTCACCCCTCCACTTT,TRBV5-4,TRBJ1-6,-,-
CASSLTYQDRGVDQPQHF,TGTGCCAGCAGTTTGACTTACCAGGACAGGGGGGTCGATCAGCCCCAGCATTTT,TRBV28,TRBJ1-5,TRBD1,-
CASTGQGLEAFF,TGTGCCAGTACGGGACAGGGTCTTGAAGCTTTCTTT,TRBV19,TRBJ1-1,TRBD1,once
CASSYGTGWGGYTF,TGTGCCAGCAGTTACGGGACAGGATGGGGTGGCTACACCTTC,TRBV6-5,TRBJ1-2,TRBD1,once